This T cell receptor beta chain was captured in a study of response to subunit inactivated influenza vaccine. General study findings and limits: With each seasonal influenza vaccination, the authors suggested, few new T cells are recruited.

TCRdb reprocessed the RT-PCR reads with MiXCR, giving one entry per CDR3 protein. The sample contains around 470,000 distinct CDR3 sequences, roughly 7.6% of which appear only once. About this clonotype itself: Its antigen is as yet unknown.

This clonotype was obtained from a man aged 50 to 69 who received an inactivated influenza vaccine. The sample consisted of PBMCs from blood, taken roughly 24 months after vaccination.

CDR3 sequence reads: CASSPTGQVNYGYTF. In DNA, the CDR3 is TGTGCCAGCAGCCCTACCGGACAGGTCAACTATGGCTACACCTTC. The chain links TRBV3-1 to TRBJ1-2; TRBD1 agrees at 7 bases. The CDR3 is 15 amino acids. CDR1 is LGHDT, CDR2 YNNKEL, per germline (reference sequence). The V segment lost 4 bases and the J segment 2 bases; nucleotides outside the gene matches: 7.